One and the same sample provided the 8 T cell receptor beta chains below, sequenced in a study of PD-L1 blockade in urothelial cancer. As for time point: pretreatment peripheral blood. Clones were sequenced by immunoSEQ multiplex PCR, and TCRdb holds only the in-frame ones, with some missing. The sample lists approximately 94,000 clones; roughly 84% were seen once. Sequencing was performed on PBMCs, taken around atezolizumab (anti-PD-L1) treatment. The source of these receptors is a man aged 60 to 75 with urothelial cancer.

This clone has a single count. The junction shows a germline mismatch at one end, possibly a read error. The rearrangement links TRBV7-7 to TRBJ2-2; 7 bases align to TRBD1. The CDR3 is 14 residues long. The germline gives CDR1 SSHAT, CDR2 FNYEAQ (reference sequence). CDR3 nucleotides: TGTGCTAGCAGTTCCGGGACAGACACCGGGGAGCTGTTTTTT. Its translation is CASSSGTDTGELFF.

This clone was picked up a small number of times. The chain couples TRBV7-6 to TRBJ2-1; D is possibly TRBD1 (5 bases). Deletions cut 5 bases from V and 4 bases from J, with 15 bases between. Germline-derived CDR1 and CDR2 are SGHVS and FNYEAQ. The CDR3 spans 15 residues. The chain's CDR3 is CASSPQQGSYNEQFF. The CDR3 nucleotides are TGTGCCAGCAGCCCTCAGCAGGGATCATACAATGAGCAGTTCTTC.

The rearrangement links TRBV5-6 to TRBJ1-1, with D tentatively TRBD1 (6 bases). V gave up 1 base and J gave up 1 base, with 8 bases separating them. The CDR3 covers 14 residues. CDR1 and CDR2 from the germline V gene are SGHDT and YYEEEE. The CDR3 loop reads CASSLRGQNTEAFF. The CDR3 DNA follows: TGTGCCAGCAGCTTGCGGGGACAGAACACTGAAGCTTTCTTT.

This clone was counted once. The chain employs TRBV5-1 and TRBJ2-6; 8 bases agree with TRBD1. V lost 1 base, J lost 0 bases, and 12 bases stayed unmatched. From germline, CDR1 is SGHRS and CDR2 YFSETQ. The CDR3 loop spans 20 amino acids. CDR3 residues: CASSLYLSAGGSSGANVLTF. The CDR3 nucleotides are TGCGCCAGCAGCTTGTACCTATCGGCAGGGGGCTCCTCTGGGGCCAACGTCCTGACTTTC.

This chain uses TRBV10-1 with TRBJ2-7; possibly TRBD1 for D (6 bases). The CDR3 is made up of 13 amino acids. V gave up 8 bases and J gave up 2 bases, with 13 bases separating them. In germline, CDR1 is WNHNN, CDR2 SYGVQD (reference sequence). The CDR3 region is CASHGQFPYEQYF. CDR3 nucleotides: TGCGCCAGCCATGGACAGTTTCCCTACGAGCAGTACTTC.

This rearrangement joins TRBV11-2 to TRBJ2-3; D remains ambiguous. The V gene's germline CDR1 is SGHAT and CDR2 FQNNGV. V was pared by 0 bases and J by 6 bases, with 10 bases between. This CDR3 is 14 amino acids long. As DNA, the CDR3 is TGTGCCAGCAGCTTAGAATCGTATCGGGATACGCAGTATTTT. Residues: CASSLESYRDTQYF.

This rearrangement joins TRBV13 to TRBJ2-1, with a possible D match to TRBD1 (5 bases). Trimming shortened V by 2 bases and J by 4 bases, and 12 bases separated the two germline ends. The germline V gene has CDR1 PRHDT and CDR2 FYEKMQ (reference sequence). CDR3 size: 15 residues. CDR3 in DNA: TGTGCCAGCAGCTTAAACCTTGACAGTTACAATGAGCAGTTCTTC. It encodes CASSLNLDSYNEQFF. Using reference TRBV13 and TRBJ2-1 for the parts outside the CDR3, the full variable domain is AAGVIQSPRHLIKEKRETATLKCYPIPRHDTVYWYQQGPGQDPQFLISFYEKMQSDKGSIPDRFSAQQFSDYHSELNMSSLELGDSALYFCASSLNLDSYNEQFFGPGTRLTVL.

The CDR3 spells CASSLAPSGGATQYF. The CDR3 bases are TGTGCCAGCAGCTTAGCGCCTTCCGGGGGGGCAACGCAGTATTTT. The chain employs TRBV7-2 and TRBJ2-3; 8 bases are a match to TRBD2. Germline V lookup: CDR1 SGHTA, CDR2 FQGNSA. Unmatched junction bases numbered 8, after V lost 0 bases and J lost 9 bases. CDR3 length: 15 residues.